This T cell receptor beta chain was profiled in a study of TIL therapy for anti-PD-1-resistant metastatic lung cancer. Looking at the study overall: Median tumor mutation burden was under 1.6 mutations per megabase.

The immunoSEQ assay was v3. Some clones are missing from TCRdb's copy, which holds only in-frame ones; the method was immunoSEQ multiplex PCR. This table holds 10,000 or so clones, nearly 80% found once. The time point is: pre-treatment sample, taken before nivolumab and TIL therapy. Stage 4 NSCLC adults joined between late 2017 and January 2020. The CDR3 contains 15 residues. Germline V gene sequence: CDR1 SGHTA, CDR2 FQGNSA. Trimming shortened V by 0 bases and J by 7 bases, and 10 bases separated the two germline ends. A note on this clone: Antigen: not known.

Regarding the study as a whole: Patients were highly selected, enriched for treatment-naive, never-smoker and oncogene-addicted cases. Infused TIL clonotypes partially replaced the baseline blood repertoire, then decayed over months.

Source: blood, taken at baseline. This sequence joins TRBV7-2 and TRBJ1-6, with no clear D. This receptor was obtained from a person aged 25 to 85 with non-small cell lung cancer. In DNA, the CDR3 is TGTGCCAGCAGCTTAGCGAGGAGGATAAATTCACCCCTCCACTTT. Encoded protein: CASSLARRINSPLHF. The full variable domain, its missing parts supplied by reference TRBV7-2 and TRBJ1-6, is GAGVSQSPSNKVTEKGKDVELRCDPISGHTALYWYRQSLGQGLEFLIYFQGNSAPDKSGLPSDRFSAERTGGSVSTLTIQRTQQEDSAVYLCASSLARRINSPLHFGNGTRLTVT.